This T cell receptor beta chain was captured by sequencing in a study of blood T cell repertoires in COVID-19. Using immunoSEQ multiplex PCR, the repertoire was profiled, and TCRdb retains in-frame clones only, with some absent. The sample yields about 160,000 clones, more than 85% seen once. The CDR3 has 15 amino acids. V shed 4 bases and J 6 bases; nucleotides not matched to a gene: 6. Germline CDR1 SGHTS, CDR2 YDEGEE. The sample was peripheral blood. V gene TRBV5-8 combines with J gene TRBJ1-4, with 10 bases fitting TRBD1. This receptor was identified in a man aged 55-75 years with COVID-19, enrolled during active disease. The CDR3 DNA is TGTGCCAGCAGCCCAGAGACAGGGGGCTATGAAAAACTGTTTTTT. Translating it yields CASSPETGGYEKLFF.